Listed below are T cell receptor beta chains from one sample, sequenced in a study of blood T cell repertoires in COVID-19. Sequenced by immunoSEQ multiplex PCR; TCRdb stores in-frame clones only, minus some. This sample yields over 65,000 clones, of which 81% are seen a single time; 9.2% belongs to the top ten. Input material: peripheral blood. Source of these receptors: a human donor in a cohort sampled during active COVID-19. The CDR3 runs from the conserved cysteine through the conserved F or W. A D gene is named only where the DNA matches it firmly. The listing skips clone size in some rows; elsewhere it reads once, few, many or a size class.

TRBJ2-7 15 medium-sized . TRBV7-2 TGTGCCAGCAGCTTAGGCCTAGCGCCCGGCTACGAGCAGTACTTC CASSLGLAPGYEQYF
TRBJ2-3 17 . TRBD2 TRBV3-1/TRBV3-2 TGTGCCAGCAGCCAAGCGCCACTAGCGGGAGTGACAGATACGCAGTATTTT CASSQAPLAGVTDTQYF
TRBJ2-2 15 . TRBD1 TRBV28 TGTGCCAGCAGAAGACAGGGGGCGCGCACCGGGGAGCTGTTTTTT CASRRQGARTGELFF
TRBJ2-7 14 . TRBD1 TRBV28 TGTGCCAGCAGTTACCAAGACAGGGGCTACGAGCAGTACTTC CASSYQDRGYEQYF
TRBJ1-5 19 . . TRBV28 TGTGCCAGCAGTTTATTGGGTCTTGTTTGGGGGGGTAGCAATCAGCCCCAGCATTTT CASSLLGLVWGGSNQPQHF
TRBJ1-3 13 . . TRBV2 TGTGCCAGCGTCCTCGCCGCGGGAAACACCATATATTTT CASVLAAGNTIYF
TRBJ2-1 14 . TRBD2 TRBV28 TGTGCCAGCAGTTTAGGACTAGCGGGAGACGAGCAGTTCTTC CASSLGLAGDEQFF
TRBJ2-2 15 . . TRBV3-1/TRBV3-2 TGTGCCAGCAGCCCCTCGAATAGATACACCGGGGAGCTGTTTTTT CASSPSNRYTGELFF
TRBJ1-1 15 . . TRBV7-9 TGTGCCAGCAGCTTAGCTGGGCAGGGATTCGCTGAAGCTTTCTTT CASSLAGQGFAEAFF
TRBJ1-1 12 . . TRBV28 TGTGCCAGCAGTTTAGCGTACACTGAAGCTTTCTTT CASSLAYTEAFF
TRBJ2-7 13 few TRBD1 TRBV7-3 TGTGCCAGCAGTGGGGGACAGGGTGAGGAGCAGTACTTC CASSGGQGEEQYF
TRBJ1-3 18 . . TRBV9 TGTGCCAGCAGCGTAGATCGCCTAAACGACTTCTTTGGAAACACCATATATTTT CASSVDRLNDFFGNTIYF
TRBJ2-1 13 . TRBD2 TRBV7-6 TGTGCCAGCAGCTTAGGGGAGGGCGATGAGCAGTTCTTC CASSLGEGDEQFF
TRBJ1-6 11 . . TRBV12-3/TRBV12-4 TGTGCCAGCACCCGAGGTTCACCCCTCCACTTT CASTRGSPLHF
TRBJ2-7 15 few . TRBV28 TGTGCCAGCAGTTCCCCCCGGGGGTCCGGCTACGAGCAGTACTTC CASSSPRGSGYEQYF
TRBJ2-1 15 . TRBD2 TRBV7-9 TGTGCCAGCAGCTCGGGACTAGCGGTCGTAAGTGAGCAGTTCTTC CASSSGLAVVSEQFF
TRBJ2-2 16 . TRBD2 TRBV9 TGTGCCAGCAGCCCCGAAGCGGGAGTGAGCACCGGGGAGCTGTTTTTT CASSPEAGVSTGELFF
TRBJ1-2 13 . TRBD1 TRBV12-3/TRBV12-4 TGTGCCAGCAGTTCCGACAGGGGCTATGGCTACACCTTC CASSSDRGYGYTF
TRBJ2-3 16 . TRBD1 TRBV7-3 TGTGCCAGCAGCCGCCAGACAGGGGCGATTGGAGATACGCAGTATTTT CASSRQTGAIGDTQYF
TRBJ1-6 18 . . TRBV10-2 TGCGCCAGCAGTGAGACGCATGTGGGTTCCCTTGGGGGGTCACCCCTCCACTTT CASSETHVGSLGGSPLHF
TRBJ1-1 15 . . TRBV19 TGTGCCAGTACCCAGGGGTTCGGGATGAACACTGAAGCTTTCTTT CASTQGFGMNTEAFF
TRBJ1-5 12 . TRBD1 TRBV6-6 TGTGCCAGTTTACAGGGGAATCAGCCCCAGCATTTT CASLQGNQPQHF
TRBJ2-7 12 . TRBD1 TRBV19 TGTGCCAGTAGTATGACAGGGGGCGAGCAGTACTTC CASSMTGGEQYF
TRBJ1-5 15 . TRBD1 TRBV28 TGTGCCAGCAGTTTATGGAGGGACAGCCATCAGCCCCAGCATTTT CASSLWRDSHQPQHF
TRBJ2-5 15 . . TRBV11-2 TGTGCCAGCAGCTTAGATGGAGGAGGGTGGGAGACCCAGTACTTC CASSLDGGGWETQYF
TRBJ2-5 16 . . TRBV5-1 TGCGCCAGCAGCTTCGTTACAGGGTTGGTCCAAGAGACCCAGTACTTC CASSFVTGLVQETQYF
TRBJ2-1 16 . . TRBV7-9 TGTGCCAGCAGCACCAAGATCCCGGGACAAGTTAATGAGCAGTTCTTC CASSTKIPGQVNEQFF
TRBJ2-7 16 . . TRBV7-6 TGTGCCAGCAGCATTGGGGGGAGGCTGTCCCCCTACGAGCAGTACTTC CASSIGGRLSPYEQYF
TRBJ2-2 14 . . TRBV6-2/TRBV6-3 TGTGCCAGCAGTTACGAACATGGCACCGGGGAGCTGTTTTTT CASSYEHGTGELFF
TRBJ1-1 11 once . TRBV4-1 TGCGCCAGCAGCCAATCGGCTGAAGCTTTCTTT CASSQSAEAFF
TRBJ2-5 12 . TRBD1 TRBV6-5 TGTGCCAGCAGTACAGGGGGAGAGACCCAGTACTTC CASSTGGETQYF
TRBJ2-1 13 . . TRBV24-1 TGTGCCACCAGTGGGATAACGGAGGGCCCTCAGTTCTTC CATSGITEGPQFF
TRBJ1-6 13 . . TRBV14 TGTGCCAGCAGCCAGGCCACCCGATCACCCCTCCACTTT CASSQATRSPLHF
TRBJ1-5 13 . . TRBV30 TGTGCCTGGAGTCGGGGAAAGAGGCAGCCCCAGCATTTT CAWSRGKRQPQHF
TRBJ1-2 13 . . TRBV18 TGTGCCAGCTCAATCCGGGTCAACTATGGCTACACCTTC CASSIRVNYGYTF
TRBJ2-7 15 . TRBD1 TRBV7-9 TGTGCCAGCAGCTTAGGAAGACAGGGGGCCTACGAGCAGTACTTC CASSLGRQGAYEQYF
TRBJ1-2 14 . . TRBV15 TGTGCCACCAGCAGAGATCAGGTTCGATATGGCTACACCTTC CATSRDQVRYGYTF
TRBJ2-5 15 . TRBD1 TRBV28 TGTGCCAGCAGTTTAGGGGGACAGGGGCAAGGGACCCAGTACTTC CASSLGGQGQGTQYF
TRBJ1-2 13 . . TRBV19 TGTGCCAGTAGCCCTGGACAGCGCTATGGCTACACCTTC CASSPGQRYGYTF
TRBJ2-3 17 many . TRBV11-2 TGTGCCAGCAGCGGCGGGACTACAGGGTTTGGCTTGGTTACGCAGTATTTT CASSGGTTGFGLVTQYF
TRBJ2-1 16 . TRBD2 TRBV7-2 TGTGCCAGCAGCTTAGGCTTGTGGACTAGCGGGAGGGCCGTGTTCTTC CASSLGLWTSGRAVFF